This T cell receptor (beta chain) was identified during a study of cytomegalovirus exposure and HLA in healthy donors. Study outcomes and limitations: In an earlier analysis, in several hundred donors, most V segments appeared productive either ~87% or ~30% of the time. Near-uniform donor sequencing depth was presumed by presence/absence analyses.

Primers included in the PCR were 60 Vbeta and 13 Jbeta primers. Clones were read by immunoSEQ multiplex PCR, and TCRdb kept only the in-frame ones, dropping some. The sample holds around 200,000 clones, about 80% seen once. The trim removed 6 bases at V and 8 bases at J, leaving 15 bases unmatched. The germline V gene has CDR1 SNHLY and CDR2 FYNNEI. The CDR3 runs to 15 residues. With respect to this clone: Its matching antigen is unknown.

The rearrangement uses TRBV2 and TRBJ1-2; 7 bases are a match to TRBD1. The sequence was obtained from a woman between 40 and 50 years old in good health and CMV-seronegative. The sequenced material came from PBMCs. The CDR3 DNA reads TGTGCCAGCAGCCCCGGGGGACAGATTTTTTGGGGCTACACCTTC. Encoded protein: CASSPGGQIFWGYTF.